The TCR beta chain described here comes from a study of T cells in Graves' hyperthyroidism and ophthalmopathy (dated by TCRdb to the late 2010s). Study-wide context: Peripheral blood was collected at initial diagnosis, before any treatment. Whether ophthalmopathy could be predicted prospectively was tested in an independent validation cohort made up of approximately 19 hyperthyroidism patients plus 17 patients who later progressed to ophthalmopathy. According to the paper, TCR Vbeta CDR3 sequencing was carried out on some 130 peripheral blood samples, which came from more than 40 ophthalmopathy, 80 or so hyperthyroidism and roughly 17 progressor patients. To identify TCR V-J signatures that set the groups apart, the researchers used a discovery cohort of about a hundred patients, made up of under 45 with Graves' ophthalmopathy and about 59 with stable Graves' hyperthyroidism. Thyroid tissue and blood T-cell repertoires from six Graves' hyperthyroidism patients were also compared in the study. Following sampling, methimazole starting at 30 mg daily was given to hyperthyroidism patients, and high-dose intravenous methylprednisolone was given to ophthalmopathy patients. For training and testing, the 80 to 100 patients in the discovery cohort were randomly divided in a 7:3 ratio. Overall study outcomes, separate from this receptor: Most expanded thyroid clonotypes (frequency above 0.001) were also detected in blood, suggesting blood repertoires may reflect thyroid immune responses. A model built on a 13 V-J signature distinguished ophthalmopathy from stable hyperthyroidism, reaching 85% to 90% sensitivity and about 81% specificity in cross-validation and 80%/75% in testing. No statistical method was used to fix the sample size in advance, and group allocation was not hidden from the investigators. During validation, the model predicted progression to ophthalmopathy a median of around six months ahead of onset, with around 71% sensitivity and 72.22% specificity.

TCR beta CDR3 regions were amplified from RNA transcripts. The first round of RT-PCR for the TCR CDR3 was performed with the HTBI primer set and the Qiagen OneStep RT-PCR kit. The libraries were constructed in a second round of multiplex PCR and then size-selected and purified. The libraries were sequenced on an Illumina HiSeq2000 using paired-end 100 bp reads. The source study handled its data this way. SOAPnuke was used to process the raw data, throwing out any read that contained adapters or uncalled bases, had a mean Phred below 15, or lacked an exact constant-primer or identifier match. High-quality paired reads were merged using COPE v1.2.5, and each unique nucleotide sequence was defined as a clonotype. MiTCR v1.1 was used to align the clonotypes against IMGT TRBV, TRBD and TRBJ reference segments. The analysis included only V-J combinations with a frequency above 0.0001, which together covered more than 99% of the repertoires. A TCS score was defined as the ratio between F50 (clonal expansion) and ExV (chaos), using BLOSUM62-based TCRdist between CDR3 peptides within each V-J. Welch's t-statistics and random forest reduced around 510 V-J features to 13, which were used in a naive Bayes classifier (R e1071). TCRdb reworked the public reads: Q25 trimming with fastp, MiXCR clone assembly, productive beta chains retained. Each CDR3 protein appears once, grouped with its most common genes and DNA. For this entry, the V and J calls and clone size follow TCRdb and not the study's own pipeline. A total of about 400,000 distinct CDR3 sequences appear in this sample, approximately 25% of them only once. The ten largest account for more than 60% of the sample.

Stable Graves' hyperthyroidism was defined as no progression to ophthalmopathy during 18 months of follow-up. Hyperthyroidism patients were newly diagnosed, with disease duration under 2 months, and aged 18 to 65 years. Any patient with an uncontrolled infection, another autoimmune disease, pregnancy or lactation was excluded. Diagnoses relied on clinical symptoms, serum thyroxine and TRAb, thyroid ultrasound and orbital computed tomography. PBMCs were isolated from more than 9 ml of fresh peripheral blood by Ficoll-Paque density gradient centrifugation. Total RNA was extracted using Trizol reagent, and RNA quality was assessed on an Agilent 2100 Bioanalyzer. This clonotype was counted between two and nine times. Its antigen target is currently unknown. There are no base qualities to consult, and no much larger clone falls within one base. Material: blood. This receptor was taken from a man aged 45-65 years with Graves' hyperthyroidism.

CDR3 reads: CSVRGVAGANVLTF. The DNA is TGCAGCGTGCGAGGGGTAGCCGGGGCCAACGTCCTGACTTTC. The chain is made from TRBV29-1 and TRBJ2-6; the D gene is tentatively TRBD1 or TRBD2, each matching 5 bases. The CDR3 has 14 amino acids, counting the end cysteine and phenylalanine. Only the CDR3 part of the read is kept: 42 bases, read in frame from the first base. The germline V gene provides CDR1 SQVTM and CDR2 ANQGSEA. The V and J ends are trimmed by 6 bases and 4 bases, leaving 13 bases between them.